Sequencing of this T cell receptor beta chain was carried out in a study of T cell responses to AZD1222 COVID-19 vaccine. Study-level results: Targets within unmutated variant regions were reportedly found for nearly half of spike-specific TCRs. Baseline serostatus was positive in only a handful of AZD1222 recipients. An increase in Spike-specific TCR breadth and depth was observed after two AZD1222 doses.

Repertoires were generated with immunoSEQ multiplex PCR, while TCRdb's copy carries only in-frame clones and drops some. The sample contains 95,000 to 110,000 clones, approximately 90% of which appear only once. In regard to this clone: The antigen is not known.

Trimming at V came to 3 bases and at J to 6 bases, leaving 4 bases not matched to a gene. Germline V CDR1 and CDR2: SEHNR, FQNEAQ (reference sequence). The CDR3 is 15 amino acids. The sample here was peripheral blood, taken 28 days after the second AZD1222 dose. The sequence derives from an adult who received the AZD1222 COVID-19 vaccine. The chain couples TRBV7-9 to TRBJ2-1; 11 bases match TRBD2. The CDR3 loop reads CASSFGSGGANEQFF. CDR3 nucleotide sequence: TGTGCCAGCAGCTTTGGTAGCGGGGGGGCCAATGAGCAGTTCTTC. The whole variable domain, remainder taken from reference TRBV7-9 and TRBJ2-1, is DTGVSQNPRHKITKRGQNVTFRCDPISEHNRLYWYRQTLGQGPEFLTYFQNEAQLEKSRLLSDRFSAERPKGSFSTLEIQRTEQGDSAMYLCASSFGSGGANEQFFGPGTRLTVL.